Below are 27 T cell receptor beta chains sequenced from a single sample in a study of blood T cell repertoires in COVID-19 (dated by TCRdb to about 2020). Library preparation was by the immunoSEQ multiplex PCR assay. Here the immuneACCESS table is served through TCRdb, limited to in-frame sequences with V and J called. Missing clones are a known gap in these copies; in checked studies unresolved V genes cover under half, and the rest lacks a known reason. The sample table shows nearly 250,000 clones, and 85% are seen once. The biggest ten clones account for approximately 9.6% of the sample. The sample consisted of PBMCs or T cells enriched from blood (not recorded which). The receptors were sampled from a woman aged 50 to 60 with acute COVID-19.

The rearrangement links TRBV6-2 or TRBV6-3 to TRBJ1-1; TRBD1 aligns across 9 bases. Looked up from germline, CDR1 is MNHEY and CDR2 is SVGEGT. V gave up 7 bases and J gave up 1 base; unmatched junction bases: 7. The CDR3 spans 15 residues. The CDR3 sequence is CASIPQGARNTEAFF. The CDR3 DNA follows: TGTGCCAGCATCCCACAGGGGGCTAGGAACACTGAAGCTTTCTTT.

The CDR3, as DNA: TGTGCCAGCAGCTTATTCACGGCTGGAAACACCATATATTTT. This codes for CASSLFTAGNTIYF. The chain recombines TRBV7-9 with TRBJ1-3; D gene uncertain. The CDR3 runs to 14 residues. Germline loops: CDR1 SEHNR, CDR2 FQNEAQ (reference sequence). V gave up 2 bases and J gave up 2 bases, with 7 bases separating them.

The chain has TRBV27 and TRBJ1-2; tentatively, D is TRBD1 (6 bases). The V end was cut by 6 bases, the J end by 2 bases, with 7 bases between. This CDR3 comprises 12 residues. Germline V gives CDR1 MNHEY, CDR2 SMNVEV (reference sequence). DNA of the CDR3: TGTGCCAGCAGAACAGGGAACTATGGCTACACCTTC. It yields the protein CASRTGNYGYTF.

This clone was observed a single time. This chain links TRBV5-1 with TRBJ1-1, with TRBD1 matching over 7 bases. There are 14 residues in the CDR3. The J segment lost 6 bases and the V segment lost 0 bases, leaving 5 bases of the junction unmatched. Germline-derived CDR1 and CDR2 are SGHRS and YFSETQ. Here the CDR3 DNA reads TGCGCCAGCAGCTTGGGGGACAGTAGGTCTGAAGCTTTCTTT. It codes for CASSLGDSRSEAFF. Full variable domain (outside the CDR3, taken from reference TRBV5-1 and TRBJ1-1): KAGVTQTPRYLIKTRGQQVTLSCSPISGHRSVSWYQQTPGQGLQFLFEYFSETQRNKGNFPGRFSGRQFSNSRSEMNVSTLELGDSALYLCASSLGDSRSEAFFGQGTRLTVV.

The J gene is TRBJ1-1, the V gene TRBV6-5; 8 bases match TRBD1. V gave up 5 bases and J gave up 3 bases; unmatched junction bases: 5. This CDR3 comprises 14 residues. Per germline, CDR1 MNHEY and CDR2 SVGAGI. CDR3 region: CASSLGQGDTEAFF. The CDR3 DNA follows: TGTGCCAGCAGTCTAGGACAGGGAGACACTGAAGCTTTCTTT.

This chain connects TRBV19 to TRBJ1-4, with 7 nucleotides matching TRBD1. Unmatched junction bases numbered 15, after V lost 7 bases and J lost 10 bases. The CDR3 runs to 15 residues. The germline V gene encodes CDR1 LNHDA and CDR2 SQIVND (reference sequence). CDR3 loop: CASTLDRALSGKLFF. The CDR3, as DNA: TGTGCCAGTACCCTCGACAGGGCCCTAAGTGGAAAACTGTTTTTT.

A note on this clone: Its ends do not fully match the called genes, so a read error is possible. The rearrangement joins TRBV7-9 to TRBJ1-5, with D perhaps matching TRBD1 (5 bases). The CDR3 contains 15 residues. Germline V gene lookup returns CDR1 SEHNR and CDR2 FQNEAQ (reference sequence). CDR3 loop: CASSSLLTGPQTQHF. The CDR3 DNA reads as TGTGCCAGCAGCTCACTTCTTACAGGTCCTCAGACCCAGCATTTT.

DNA of the CDR3: TGTGCCAGCAGTTCCCTTCAGGGGATGAACACTGAAGCTTTCTTT. Its protein is CASSSLQGMNTEAFF. The chain has TRBV27 and TRBJ1-1, with D maybe TRBD1 (6 bases). Per the germline V gene, CDR1 is MNHEY and CDR2 is SMNVEV (reference sequence). CDR3 size: 15 residues. Trimming left V 4 bases short and J 0 bases short, with 12 bases between.

This chain connects TRBV23-1 to TRBJ1-2, with D uncertain. TRBV23-1 is classed as an ORF, of uncertain function. Trimming left V 0 bases short and J 6 bases short, with 8 bases between. The CDR3 runs 13 residues. The CDR3 nucleotides are TGCGCCAGCAGTCAATCGGGAGGGAATGGCTACACCTTC. Residues: CASSQSGGNGYTF.

J is TRBJ1-1 and V is TRBV11-2; D is unresolved. The CDR3 has 15 residues. Germline V gene data show CDR1 as SGHAT and CDR2 as FQNNGV. Trimming took 4 bases from V and 0 from J, leaving 12 bases between them. The CDR3 nucleotides read TGTGCCAGCAGCTCTAGAGCAGCAATGAACACTGAAGCTTTCTTT. Residues: CASSSRAAMNTEAFF.

In its sample, this clone was seen many times. V is TRBV7-2 and J is TRBJ2-5; the D gene is possibly TRBD2 (6 bases). The CDR3 contains 16 residues. Trimming pared 4 bases from V and 1 base from J, leaving 16 bases between. The germline CDR1 and CDR2 sequences are SGHTA and FQGNSA. Here the CDR3 reads CASSSNGGHFQETQYF. The DNA of the CDR3 is TGTGCCAGCAGCTCGAACGGAGGGCACTTCCAAGAGACCCAGTACTTC.

The rearrangement links TRBV9 to TRBJ2-2; D is unclear. The CDR3 contains 16 residues. Germline lookup yields CDR1 SGDLS and CDR2 YYNGEE. Trimming shortened V by 3 bases and J by 0 bases, and 12 bases separated the two germline ends. CDR3 in DNA: TGTGCCAGCAGCGAGCGAGGTCGAGCGAACACCGGGGAGCTGTTTTTT. It codes for CASSERGRANTGELFF.

In this sample, this clone turned up once. The chain has TRBV19 and TRBJ1-5; perhaps TRBD1 as D (6 bases). V shed 3 bases and J shed 7 bases, with 19 bases lying between them. The germline gives CDR1 LNHDA, CDR2 SQIVND (reference sequence). CDR3 length equals 16 residues. CDR3 nucleotides: TGTGCCAGTAGTATGCCCATTCAACAGGGTTTCCAGCCCCAGCATTTT. Protein product: CASSMPIQQGFQPQHF.

Here the CDR3 reads CASSQILGAEAFF. In DNA form, the CDR3 reads TGCGCCAGCAGCCAAATTTTAGGGGCTGAAGCTTTCTTT. This rearrangement joins TRBV4-3 to TRBJ1-1, with D possibly being TRBD1 (5 bases). The CDR3 has 13 residues. Germline V gene lookup returns CDR1 LGHNA and CDR2 YSLEER. V gave up 2 bases and J gave up 6 bases, with 10 bases separating them.

The chain couples TRBV7-6 to TRBJ2-5; D is perhaps TRBD2 (6 bases). V was clipped by 5 bases and J by 5 bases, with 18 bases between them. This CDR3 contains 15 residues. Germline V gene lookup returns CDR1 SGHVS and CDR2 FNYEAQ. The DNA of the CDR3 is TGTGCCAGCAGCCCGCCAATTTCCAGCGGGGAGACCCAGTACTTC. Residues: CASSPPISSGETQYF.

This sequence joins TRBV5-1 and TRBJ2-3, with unresolved D. V lost 0 bases and J 4 bases, leaving 9 bases between the germline ends. The length of the CDR3 is 14 residues. Germline assignment: CDR1 SGHRS and CDR2 YFSETQ. CDR3 residues: CASSLDGFSDTQYF. In nucleotides, the CDR3 is TGCGCCAGCAGCTTGGACGGTTTTTCAGATACGCAGTATTTT.

The chain uses TRBV7-2 and TRBJ1-1; D perhaps matches TRBD1 (5 bases). The CDR3 sequence is 15 residues long. Trimming took off 5 bases at V and 1 base at J, with 14 bases between the two ends. Looked up from germline, CDR1 is SGHTA and CDR2 is FQGNSA. The CDR3 DNA reads as TGTGCCAGCAGCACCAGAGGCACAGGGAACACTGAAGCTTTCTTT. This translates into CASSTRGTGNTEAFF.

The rearrangement links TRBV2 to TRBJ1-2; D gene uncertain. V gave up 5 bases and J gave up 4 bases, with 17 bases separating them. This CDR3 spans 15 amino acids. Germline CDR1 is SNHLY and CDR2 is FYNNEI. The CDR3, as DNA: TGTGCCAGCAGTATGGGCAGGTTCTTAGTCTATGGCTACACCTTC. Protein: CASSMGRFLVYGYTF.

The chain has TRBV7-9 and TRBJ1-2; the D is unclear. The CDR3 spans 15 residues. Germline loops: CDR1 SEHNR, CDR2 FQNEAQ (reference sequence). V was clipped by 5 bases and J by 4 bases, with 17 bases between them. The CDR3 nucleotides read TGTGCCAGCAGCGGGCGAGATTTGGCGGGCTATGGCTACACCTTC. Protein product: CASSGRDLAGYGYTF. The variable domain in full, with the rest retrieved from reference TRBV7-9 and TRBJ1-2, is DTGVSQNPRHKITKRGQNVTFRCDPISEHNRLYWYRQTLGQGPEFLTYFQNEAQLEKSRLLSDRFSAERPKGSFSTLEIQRTEQGDSAMYLCASSGRDLAGYGYTFGSGTRLTVV.

V is TRBV11-2 and J is TRBJ1-1, with TRBD1 matching over 9 bases. The length of the CDR3 is 14 residues. Germline V gives CDR1 SGHAT, CDR2 FQNNGV. The junction had 4 bases not matched to a gene; V was cut back by 1 base and J by 7 bases. CDR3 nucleotides: TGTGCCAGCAGCTTAGCGGGACAGGGCATTGAAGCTTTCTTT. Translated, it gives CASSLAGQGIEAFF.

This clone was detected a few times. The V and J genes are TRBV4-3 and TRBJ2-7; possibly TRBD2 for D (6 bases). The CDR3 length is 14 residues. The germline V gene encodes CDR1 LGHNA and CDR2 YSLEER. Trimming stripped 0 bases from V and 5 bases from J, with 11 bases between. The CDR3 protein is CASSQERGSDEQYF. The DNA for the CDR3 is TGCGCCAGCAGCCAAGAGCGGGGATCGGACGAGCAGTACTTC.

The chain employs TRBV7-9 and TRBJ1-1; TRBD1 might be the D (6 bases). Trimming took off 5 bases at V and 3 bases at J, with 13 bases between the two ends. Per the germline V gene, CDR1 is SEHNR and CDR2 is FQNEAQ (reference sequence). The CDR3 has 14 residues. CDR3 nucleotides: TGTGCCAGCAGCGTCCGGGGGGCCGACACTGAAGCTTTCTTT. Translating gives CASSVRGADTEAFF.

The rearrangement joins TRBV11-2 to TRBJ1-1; 8 bases are a match to TRBD1. CDR3 length: 13 amino acids. The J segment lost 6 bases and the V segment lost 1 base, leaving 1 base of the junction unmatched. CDR1 and CDR2 from the germline V gene are SGHAT and FQNNGV. The CDR3 DNA reads TGTGCCAGCAGCTTAGGGACAGGGTCTGAAGCTTTCTTT. It translates to CASSLGTGSEAFF. The full variable domain, its missing parts supplied by reference TRBV11-2 and TRBJ1-1, is EAGVAQSPRYKIIEKRQSVAFWCNPISGHATLYWYQQILGQGPKLLIQFQNNGVVDDSQLPKDRFSAERLKGVDSTLKIQPAKLEDSAVYLCASSLGTGSEAFFGQGTRLTVV.

This chain joins TRBV13 and TRBJ1-5, with D possibly matching TRBD1 (6 bases). CDR1 and CDR2 (germline): PRHDT, FYEKMQ (reference sequence). The CDR3 length is 14 residues. V lost 3 bases, J lost 1 base, and 7 bases lay in between. This CDR3 is CASSFRGSNQPQHF. The DNA of the CDR3 is TGTGCCAGCAGCTTCAGGGGAAGCAATCAGCCCCAGCATTTT.

The chain joins TRBV5-4 to TRBJ2-2, with D perhaps TRBD1 (6 bases). Trimming removed 5 bases from V and 2 bases from J, with 13 bases in between. This CDR3 has 15 amino acids. The germline gives CDR1 SGHNT, CDR2 YYREEE (reference sequence). The CDR3 DNA sequence: TGTGCCAGCAGATATACCGGGACAAACACCGGGGAGCTGTTTTTT. Its protein is CASRYTGTNTGELFF.

The gene calls are TRBV12-3 or TRBV12-4 and TRBJ2-1; D is unclear. The CDR3 is 12 amino acids. Between the trimmed V and J ends, which lost 7 bases and 0 bases, there was a span of 4 bases. The CDR3 is CASTYSYNEQFF. CDR3 bases: TGTGCCAGCACCTACTCCTACAATGAGCAGTTCTTC.

The chain combines TRBV7-9 with TRBJ1-1; TRBD1 is a possible D gene (6 bases). This CDR3 spans 15 amino acids. The V and J ends lost 1 base and 1 base respectively, with 10 bases between them. Germline CDR1 and CDR2: SEHNR and FQNEAQ (reference sequence). CDR3 residues: CASSLVGGPNTEAFF. CDR3 in DNA: TGTGCCAGCAGCTTAGTCGGGGGGCCGAACACTGAAGCTTTCTTT.